This T cell receptor (beta chain) was profiled in a study of cytomegalovirus exposure and HLA in healthy donors. Germline CDR1 and CDR2: SGHKS and YYEKEE (reference sequence). The germline V and J ends were trimmed by 0 bases and 3 bases, with 6 bases remaining between them. The CDR3 is 13 residues long. 60 Vbeta and 13 Jbeta primers were used in PCR. Profiled with immunoSEQ multiplex PCR; TCRdb holds only in-frame clones, not every one. The sample has 150,000 to 200,000 clones, under 9.5% seen once. This clone was found a few times. Its target is not known. Broader study findings: Association of 17,000 or so TCR beta sequences with HLA alleles was found at 0.05 false discovery rate in a later analysis. Reportedly, a later analysis found an Asian-associated ancestry cluster had fewer N-insertions than the roughly 700-donor mean. Presence/absence comparisons presumed near-even sequencing depth among donors. A list of around 150 TCR beta chains associated with cytomegalovirus was given.

The sample consisted of PBMCs. The V and J genes are TRBV5-5 and TRBJ1-2; D gene unclear. The TCR originated in a woman aged 25 to 39 in good health and CMV-seropositive. As DNA, the CDR3 is TGTGCCAGCAGCTTGGGACTCGACTATGGCTACACCTTC. Amino acids: CASSLGLDYGYTF.